The T cell receptor (beta chain) described here comes from a study of Ad26.COV2.S vaccination and SARS-CoV-2 variants. Study findings and constraints: Among vaccine recipients, spike-specific TCR breadth exceeded that of placebo recipients.

Assay used: immunoSEQ multiplex PCR; TCRdb lists only in-frame clones, some missing. In the table there are approximately 400,000 clones, approximately 90% of which are singletons. Trimming pared 1 base from V and 1 base from J, leaving 10 bases between. Germline V lookup: CDR1 LGHNA, CDR2 YSLEER. The length of the CDR3 is 15 residues. This clone is a singleton in its sample. The antigen is unknown. The starting material was peripheral blood, obtained after recovery from COVID-19. This receptor was obtained from a human donor who had recovered from COVID-19. V is TRBV4-3 and J is TRBJ1-1; D not certain. Written as DNA, the CDR3 is TGCGCCAGCAGCCAAGGAATAGGCGGGAACACTGAAGCTTTCTTT. As protein: CASSQGIGGNTEAFF.